Below, 13 T cell receptor beta chains from the same sample are listed, as sequenced in a study of T cell responses to AZD1222 COVID-19 vaccine. Sequencing was performed with immunoSEQ multiplex PCR; in TCRdb, only in-frame clones are kept and a portion is missing. The sample holds 45,000 to 65,000 clones, over 70% seen once. Sequences were derived from peripheral blood, sampled on day 0 of AZD1222 vaccination. The receptor set was obtained from an adult in good health.

This chain joins TRBV7-9 and TRBJ2-5; 12 nucleotides agree with TRBD2. The CDR3 spans 15 residues. V shed 4 bases, J shed 5 bases, and the junction held 5 bases outside the gene matches. Germline CDR1 reads SEHNR; CDR2 reads FQNEAQ (reference sequence). The CDR3 loop reads CASSSLTSGSETQYF. CDR3 nucleotides: TGTGCCAGCAGCTCCTTGACTAGCGGGAGTGAGACCCAGTACTTC.

The chain couples TRBV19 to TRBJ2-1; D is undetermined. V was trimmed by 3 bases and J by 2 bases, leaving 8 bases between them. The CDR3 is 14 amino acids. CDR1 and CDR2 (germline): LNHDA, SQIVND (reference sequence). The CDR3 reads CASSIAVTYNEQFF. For the CDR3, the DNA is TGTGCCAGTAGTATCGCGGTTACCTACAATGAGCAGTTCTTC.

This sequence joins TRBV6-5 and TRBJ1-2; 8 bases line up with TRBD1. Germline CDR1 and CDR2: MNHEY and SVGAGI. V lost 6 bases and J lost 4; bases outside the gene matches: 10. The CDR3 runs to 15 residues. CDR3 in amino acids: CASRTDRGLLYGYTF. CDR3 nucleotide sequence: TGTGCCAGCAGGACCGACAGGGGTTTACTCTATGGCTACACCTTC.

V usage is TRBV2 and J usage is TRBJ2-2; D is unresolved. Germline CDR1 SNHLY, CDR2 FYNNEI. The V end was cut by 6 bases, the J end by 4 bases, with 15 bases between. CDR3 size: 15 residues. DNA for the CDR3: TGTGCCAGCAGACTCGCCGCCCTAGGCACCGGGGAGCTGTTTTTT. Protein product: CASRLAALGTGELFF.

With respect to this clone: Its ends do not fully match the called genes, so a read error is possible. Within the sample, other DNA sequences also encode this same CDR3. This chain uses TRBV6-1 with TRBJ1-5, with a weak D call TRBD1 (5 bases). Per the germline V gene, CDR1 is MNHNS and CDR2 is SASEGT. The CDR3 consists of 16 residues. CDR3 in amino acids: CASSERALGGNQPQHF. CDR3 nucleotides: TGTGCCAGTAGTGAAAGGGCCTTAGGGGGCAATCAGCCCCAGCATTTT.

The V gene is TRBV7-9, the J gene TRBJ1-1, with D uncertain. This CDR3 comprises 15 residues. Trimming stripped 0 bases from V and 5 bases from J, with 13 bases between. Germline loops: CDR1 SEHNR, CDR2 FQNEAQ (reference sequence). The CDR3 spells CASSLAYKGRTEAFF. The CDR3 nucleotides are TGTGCCAGCAGCTTAGCTTATAAGGGAAGAACTGAAGCTTTCTTT.

This clone was counted once. V usage is TRBV6-5 and J usage is TRBJ2-3; TRBD2 is a possible D gene (5 bases). CDR1 MNHEY and CDR2 SVGAGI come from the germline V gene. Trimming left V 5 bases short and J 0 bases short, with 6 bases between. The CDR3 loop spans 13 amino acids. The CDR3 DNA sequence: TGTGCCAGCAGTAGCGGTAGCACAGATACGCAGTATTTT. Its translation is CASSSGSTDTQYF.

This clone is medium-sized (0.01 to 0.1%). The V gene is TRBV25-1, the J gene TRBJ2-1; a possible D gene is TRBD2 (6 bases). The length of the CDR3 is 12 residues. Germline V gene lookup returns CDR1 MGHDK and CDR2 SYGVNS. Trimming took 6 bases from V and 16 from J, leaving 19 bases between them. As DNA, the CDR3 is TGTGCCAGCAGCTCCCAGGGACTGAAAAGATTCTTC. It yields the protein CASSSQGLKRFF. Full variable domain (remainder filled in from reference TRBV25-1 and TRBJ2-1): EADIYQTPRYLVIGTGKKITLECSQTMGHDKMYWYQQDPGMELHLIHYSYGVNSTEKGDLSSESTVSRIRTEHFPLTLESARPSHTSQYLCASSSQGLKRFFGPGTRLTVL.

The V call is TRBV11-2, the J call TRBJ2-7; 10 bases fit TRBD1. The CDR3 sequence is 15 residues long. Germline values: CDR1 SGHAT, CDR2 FQNNGV. Trimming removed 6 bases from V and 2 bases from J; junction bases left unmatched: 7. CDR3 DNA sequence: TGTGCCAGCAGGCGGCCGGGACAGGGGACCTACGAGCAGTACTTC. This sequence encodes CASRRPGQGTYEQYF. The whole variable domain, remainder taken from reference TRBV11-2 and TRBJ2-7, is EAGVAQSPRYKIIEKRQSVAFWCNPISGHATLYWYQQILGQGPKLLIQFQNNGVVDDSQLPKDRFSAERLKGVDSTLKIQPAKLEDSAVYLCASRRPGQGTYEQYFGPGTRLTVT.

The rearrangement links TRBV5-6 to TRBJ2-1; 8 bases fit TRBD2. This CDR3 spans 15 amino acids. The V segment lost 3 bases and the J segment 7 bases; nucleotides outside the gene matches: 9. CDR1 and CDR2 from the germline V gene are SGHDT and YYEEEE. Here the CDR3 DNA reads TGTGCCAGCAGCTGGGGTGGACTAGCCGGGAATGAGCAGTTCTTC. Amino acids: CASSWGGLAGNEQFF. Based on the CDR3 plus reference TRBV5-6 and TRBJ2-1, the full variable domain is DAGVTQSPTHLIKTRGQQVTLRCSPKSGHDTVSWYQQALGQGPQFIFQYYEEEERQRGNFPDRFSGHQFPNYSSELNVNALLLGDSALYLCASSWGGLAGNEQFFGPGTRLTVL.

The chain carries TRBV18 and TRBJ1-2; D remains ambiguous. Trimming took 4 bases from V and 1 from J, leaving 13 bases between them. The CDR3 runs 15 residues. Germline V gene lookup returns CDR1 KGHSH and CDR2 LQKENI. As DNA, the CDR3 is TGTGCCAGCTCACTGCTTACCGAAATTAACTATGGCTACACCTTC. This gives the protein CASSLLTEINYGYTF.

The chain couples TRBV5-8 to TRBJ1-2, with TRBD1 matching 10 bases. Germline trimming cut 3 bases from V and 4 bases from J; bases unmatched to any gene: 12. CDR3 length: 17 amino acids. The germline gives CDR1 SGHTS, CDR2 YDEGEE. This CDR3 is CASSWGRTGTGAYGYTF. DNA for the CDR3: TGTGCCAGCAGCTGGGGAAGGACCGGGACAGGGGCCTATGGCTACACCTTC.

This chain links TRBV10-3 with TRBJ2-1; D call uncertain. Deletions cut 5 bases from V and 0 bases from J, with 8 bases between. CDR1 and CDR2 (germline): ENHRY, SYGVKD. The CDR3 length is 14 residues. For the CDR3, the DNA is TGTGCCATCAGTTTTGGAAGCTCCTACAATGAGCAGTTCTTC. Protein sequence: CAISFGSSYNEQFF.